This T cell receptor beta chain was sequenced in a study of blood T cells in healthy people across ages. It was with a sample-barcoded 5' primer and a J-beta primer mix that a second PCR of roughly 7 to 12 cycles was run. Each cDNA molecule was tagged by a template-switch adaptor with 12 random nucleotides. TCRdb ran MiXCR on the 5' RACE reads and lists one entry per CDR3 protein. The sample has 540,000 or so distinct CDR3 sequences, 25% to 30% seen once. Isolation recovered at least 6.5 million PBMCs from every sample. Comments on this clonotype: Its antigen is still unknown.

Study-level findings and limits: For the donors, CMV status was unknown and possibly confounded expanded clonotype changes. A roughly linear fall in TCR beta diversity per million T cells was seen with increasing age.

This CDR3 has 17 amino acids. The V gene lost 1 base and the J gene lost 5 bases, with 18 bases spanning the gap. Germline CDR1 reads MNHEY; CDR2 reads SVGEGT. The source is a woman between 70 and 85 years old in good health. The chain recombines TRBV6-2 or TRBV6-3 with TRBJ2-1; D is possibly TRBD2 (7 bases). The sequenced material came from blood. The CDR3: CASSYLGAGAKNNEQFF. The CDR3 bases are TGTGCCAGCAGTTACTTGGGCGCGGGGGCAAAAAACAATGAGCAGTTCTTC.